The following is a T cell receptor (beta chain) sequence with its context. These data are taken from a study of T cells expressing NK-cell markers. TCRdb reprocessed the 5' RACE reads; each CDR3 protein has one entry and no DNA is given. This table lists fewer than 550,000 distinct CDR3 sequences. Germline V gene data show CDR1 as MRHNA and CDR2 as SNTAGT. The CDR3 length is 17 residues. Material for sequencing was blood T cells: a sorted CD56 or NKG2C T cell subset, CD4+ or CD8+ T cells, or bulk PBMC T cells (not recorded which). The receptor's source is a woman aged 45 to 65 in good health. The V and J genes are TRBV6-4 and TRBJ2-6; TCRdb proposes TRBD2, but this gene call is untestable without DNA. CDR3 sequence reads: CASSRDSGSSGANVLTF.